This note documents a single T cell receptor beta chain sequence. Its antigen is not known. This CDR3 is 14 amino acids long. V lost 4 bases and J lost 0, with 10 bases in between. The V gene's germline CDR1 is MGHDK and CDR2 SYGVNS. The data belong to a study of OX40 agonist ivuxolimab in advanced cancers. Study information: Two patients with cutaneous melanoma and one with hepatocellular carcinoma, three in total, showed partial responses.

Findings and caveats of the study: CD4+ T cells averaged fewer expanded clones than CD8+ T cells. Doses of 0.1 to 3.0 mg/kg were accompanied by clonal expansion of CD4+ and CD8+ blood T cells by week 6.

The method was immunoSEQ multiplex PCR; TCRdb's version includes in-frame clones alone and lacks a portion of them. The table has roughly 80,000 clones, about 88% seen once. Systemic immunosuppression or autoimmune disease history was grounds to exclude patients. The source was CD4+ or CD8+ T cells sorted from blood, collected in a trial of the OX40 agonist ivuxolimab. The chain carries TRBV25-1 and TRBJ2-7; D gene unclear. This receptor was identified in an adult with an advanced solid tumor such as melanoma, head and neck, liver or kidney cancer. The CDR3 here is CASSAWASSYEQYF. CDR3 nucleotide sequence: TGTGCCAGCAGTGCCTGGGCCAGCTCCTACGAGCAGTACTTC.